This entry describes one T cell receptor beta chain. The data stem from a study of blood T cell repertoires in COVID-19. Repertoires were generated with immunoSEQ multiplex PCR, while TCRdb's copy carries only in-frame clones and drops some. The table lists about 110,000 clones, roughly 86% of them singletons, with 4% to 5.5% in the top ten. The TCR comes from a man aged 40-49 years with acute or convalescent COVID-19. Specimen: peripheral blood.

DNA for the CDR3: TGTGCCAGCATGGGACAGAGGGATTCACCCCTCCACTTT. It translates to CASMGQRDSPLHF. J is TRBJ1-6 and V is TRBV6-5, with 7 bases aligning to TRBD1. This CDR3 is 13 amino acids long. CDR1 MNHEY and CDR2 SVGAGI come from the germline V gene. J gave up 8 bases and V 7 bases, and 5 bases lay outside the gene matches.